This is a list of T cell receptor beta chains from one sample in a study of cytomegalovirus exposure and HLA in healthy donors. The assay was immunoSEQ multiplex PCR, and TCRdb's table has in-frame clones only and misses some. The sample shows about 160,000 clones, 65% to 85% of them seen only once. The sequencing input was PBMCs. The source is a man between 40 and 49 years old in good health and CMV-seropositive. CDR3s include the opening cysteine and the closing phenylalanine or tryptophan. D genes are given only for firm matches. Clone size is not always given. Where it is, it says once, few, many or a class for expanded clones.

>few|TRBD1|TRBV13|TRBJ2-1
CASRRTRQGSYNEQFF
TGTGCCAGCAGGCGCACCCGACAGGGCTCCTACAATGAGCAGTTCTTC
>few|TRBD1|TRBV4-1|TRBJ1-6
CASSQEGGQGLSPLHF
TGCGCCAGCAGCCAAGAAGGGGGACAGGGTTTGTCACCCCTCCACTTT
>few|.|TRBV4-1|TRBJ2-2
CASSQDTRGANGELFF
TGCGCCAGCAGCCAAGATACCAGGGGCGCGAACGGGGAGCTGTTTTTT
>.|.|TRBV2|TRBJ2-7
CASSRLTTRGGGQYF
TGTGCCAGCAGTCGACTCACCACACGGGGAGGCGGGCAGTACTTC
>.|.|TRBV7-2|TRBJ1-2
CASSLLAGDYTF
TGTGCCAGCAGCTTACTCGCAGGGGACTACACCTTC
>.|TRBD1|TRBV5-1|TRBJ1-5
CASRPGDRVNQPQHF
TGCGCCAGCAGACCGGGGGACAGGGTGAATCAGCCCCAGCATTTT
>.|.|TRBV30|TRBJ1-2
CAWTDAGNYGYTF
TGTGCCTGGACGGATGCGGGGAACTATGGCTACACCTTC
>once|.|TRBV21-1|TRBJ1-5
CASSTPEHPNQPQHF
TGTGCCAGCAGCACCCCCGAGCATCCGAATCAGCCCCAGCATTTT
>few|.|TRBV6-5|TRBJ1-4
CASSYSTRVAEKLFF
TGTGCCAGCAGTTACTCGACCAGGGTGGCTGAAAAACTGTTTTTT
>.|TRBD1|TRBV7-2|TRBJ1-2
CASSSNRGNYGYTF
TGTGCCAGCAGTTCCAACAGGGGGAACTATGGCTACACCTTC
>.|.|TRBV7-8|TRBJ1-5
CASSARLPNQPQHF
TGTGCCAGCAGCGCAAGACTGCCCAATCAGCCCCAGCATTTT
>.|.|TRBV7-9|TRBJ1-1
CASTGQREAFF
TGTGCCAGCACTGGACAGCGTGAAGCTTTCTTT
>.|TRBD1|TRBV5-1|TRBJ1-1
CASSLAGTGAFGSTEAFF
TGCGCCAGCAGCTTGGCCGGGACAGGGGCCTTTGGCAGCACTGAAGCTTTCTTT
>.|TRBD1|TRBV7-9|TRBJ2-3
CSSSGQDWTGLRDTQYF
TGTTCCAGCAGCGGACAAGACTGGACAGGGTTAAGGGATACGCAGTATTTT
>.|.|TRBV7-9|TRBJ1-1
CSSSLDGATEAFF
TGTTCCAGCAGCTTAGATGGTGCGACTGAAGCTTTCTTT
>.|.|TRBV15|TRBJ1-2
CATSRDLAANYGYTF
TGTGCCACCAGCAGAGATCTGGCAGCTAACTATGGCTACACCTTC
>.|.|TRBV5-4|TRBJ2-1
CASSLEQGYNEQFF
TGTGCCAGCAGCTTGGAGCAGGGGTACAATGAGCAGTTCTTC
>.|.|TRBV4-1|TRBJ1-2
CASSPLGGGGGGYTF
TGCGCTAGCAGCCCCCTAGGGGGAGGGGGTGGAGGCTACACCTTC
>.|.|TRBV7-2|TRBJ1-4
CASSRTGSLATNEKLFF
TGTGCCAGCAGCCGAACAGGTTCCCTTGCAACTAATGAAAAACTGTTTTTT
>.|.|TRBV7-8|TRBJ2-7
CASSLGTNSYEQYF
TGTGCCAGCAGCTTGGGGACAAACTCCTACGAGCAGTACTTC
>.|TRBD1|TRBV5-4|TRBJ2-2
CASSRAGTGANTGELFF
TGTGCCAGCAGCCGGGCTGGGACAGGGGCGAACACCGGGGAGCTGTTTTTT
>once|TRBD1|TRBV13|TRBJ1-4
CASSIQGAAGEKLFF
TGTGCCAGCAGCATACAGGGGGCTGCGGGTGAAAAACTGTTTTTT
>.|.|TRBV5-6|TRBJ2-3
CASSWGSPSTDTQYF
TGTGCCAGCAGCTGGGGCAGCCCTAGCACAGATACGCAGTATTTT
>few|.|TRBV27|TRBJ1-1
CASKTSQGVTEAFF
TGTGCCAGCAAAACATCACAGGGCGTCACTGAAGCTTTCTTT
>.|.|TRBV2|TRBJ2-2
CASQPTVTGELFF
TGTGCCAGCCAACCAACAGTCACCGGGGAGCTGTTTTTT
>.|.|TRBV18|TRBJ2-6
CASSRGGSSGANVLTF
TGTGCCAGCTCACGGGGCGGCAGCTCTGGGGCCAACGTCCTGACTTTC
>.|TRBD1|TRBV11-2|TRBJ2-7
CASSLSMRQGFNEQYF
TGTGCCAGCAGCTTGAGCATGAGACAGGGGTTTAACGAGCAGTACTTC
>.|TRBD2|TRBV14|TRBJ2-1
CASSRIAGGYNEQFF
TGTGCCAGCAGCCGAATAGCGGGGGGGTACAATGAGCAGTTCTTC
>once|.|TRBV9|TRBJ2-2
CASSAASFVRATGELFF
TGTGCCAGCAGCGCCGCTAGCTTCGTCCGGGCCACCGGGGAGCTGTTTTTT
>many|TRBD1|TRBV12-5|TRBJ1-3
CASGLVLGTGGLSGNTIYF
TGTGCTAGTGGTTTGGTACTGGGGACAGGGGGTCTCTCTGGAAACACCATATATTTT
>.|.|TRBV5-1|TRBJ1-6
CASSLAAGTANNSPLHF
TGCGCCAGCAGCTTGGCCGCGGGGACGGCCAATAATTCACCCCTCCACTTT
>.|.|TRBV5-4|TRBJ1-2
CATAGANYGYTF
TGTGCCACCGCCGGGGCTAACTATGGCTACACCTTC
>.|.|TRBV6-6|TRBJ1-2
CASSYGQNYGYTF
TGTGCCAGCAGTTACGGGCAGAACTATGGCTACACCTTC
>.|TRBD1|TRBV29-1|TRBJ1-4
CSVRRDRNNEKLFF
TGCAGCGTGAGAAGGGACAGAAATAATGAAAAACTGTTTTTT